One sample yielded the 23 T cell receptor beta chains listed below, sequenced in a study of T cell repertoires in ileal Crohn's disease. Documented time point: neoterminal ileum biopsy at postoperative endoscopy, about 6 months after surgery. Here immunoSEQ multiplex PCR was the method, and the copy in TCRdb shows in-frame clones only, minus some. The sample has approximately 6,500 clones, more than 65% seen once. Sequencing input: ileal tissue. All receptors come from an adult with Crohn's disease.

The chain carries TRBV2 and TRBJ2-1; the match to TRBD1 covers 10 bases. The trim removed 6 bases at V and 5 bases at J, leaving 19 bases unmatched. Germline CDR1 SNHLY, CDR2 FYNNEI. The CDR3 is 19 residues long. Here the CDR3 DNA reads TGTGCCAGCAGACCGACAGGGGGCGCGCGGACTAGCACGAACAATGAGCAGTTCTTC. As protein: CASRPTGGARTSTNNEQFF.

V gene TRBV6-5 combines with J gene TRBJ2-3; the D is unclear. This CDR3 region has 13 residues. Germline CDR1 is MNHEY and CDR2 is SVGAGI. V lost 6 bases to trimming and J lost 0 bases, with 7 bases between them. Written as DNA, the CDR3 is TGTGCCAGCAGGCGCCTAAGCACAGATACGCAGTATTTT. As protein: CASRRLSTDTQYF.

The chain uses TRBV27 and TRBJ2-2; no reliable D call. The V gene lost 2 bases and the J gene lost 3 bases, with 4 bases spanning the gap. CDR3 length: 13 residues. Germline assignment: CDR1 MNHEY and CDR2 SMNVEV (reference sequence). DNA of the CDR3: TGTGCCAGCAGTTTAGGCTACACCGGGGAGCTGTTTTTT. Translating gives CASSLGYTGELFF.

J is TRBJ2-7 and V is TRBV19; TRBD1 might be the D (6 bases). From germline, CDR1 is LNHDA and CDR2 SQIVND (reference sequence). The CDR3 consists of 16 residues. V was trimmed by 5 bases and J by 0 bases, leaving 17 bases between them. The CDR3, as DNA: TGTGCCAGTAGTCCGAGGACAGACTCATCCTCCTACGAGCAGTACTTC. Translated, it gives CASSPRTDSSSYEQYF.

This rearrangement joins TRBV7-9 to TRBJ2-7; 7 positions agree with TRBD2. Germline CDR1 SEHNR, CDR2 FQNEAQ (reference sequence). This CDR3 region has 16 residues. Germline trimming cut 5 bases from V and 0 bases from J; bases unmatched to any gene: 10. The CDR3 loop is CASSRITGTTSYEQYF. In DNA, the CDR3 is TGTGCCAGCAGCCGCATTACCGGGACTACCTCCTACGAGCAGTACTTC.

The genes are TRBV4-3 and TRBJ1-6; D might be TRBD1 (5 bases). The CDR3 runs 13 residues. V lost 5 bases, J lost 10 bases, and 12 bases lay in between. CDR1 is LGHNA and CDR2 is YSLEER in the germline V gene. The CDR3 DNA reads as TGCGCCAGCAGCTCGACCCGGGGGTCACCCCTCCACTTT. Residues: CASSSTRGSPLHF.

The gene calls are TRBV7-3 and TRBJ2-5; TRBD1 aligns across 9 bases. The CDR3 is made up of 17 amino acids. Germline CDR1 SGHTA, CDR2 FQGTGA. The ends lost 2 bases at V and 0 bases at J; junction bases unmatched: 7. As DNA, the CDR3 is TGTGCCAGCAGCTTACGAACCCGGGACAGGGACCAAGAGACCCAGTACTTC. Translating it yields CASSLRTRDRDQETQYF. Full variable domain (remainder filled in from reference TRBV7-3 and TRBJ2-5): GAGVSQTPSNKVTEKGKYVELRCDPISGHTALYWYRQSLGQGPEFLIYFQGTGAADDSGLPNDRFFAVRPEGSVSTLKIQRTERGDSAVYLCASSLRTRDRDQETQYFGPGTRLLVL.

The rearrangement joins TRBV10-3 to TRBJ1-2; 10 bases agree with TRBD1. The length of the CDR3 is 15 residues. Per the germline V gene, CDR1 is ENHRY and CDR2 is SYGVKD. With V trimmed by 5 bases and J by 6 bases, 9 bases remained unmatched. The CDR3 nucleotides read TGTGCCATCAGTCGAGACAGGGGGCTTGGGGATGGCTACACCTTC. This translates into CAISRDRGLGDGYTF.

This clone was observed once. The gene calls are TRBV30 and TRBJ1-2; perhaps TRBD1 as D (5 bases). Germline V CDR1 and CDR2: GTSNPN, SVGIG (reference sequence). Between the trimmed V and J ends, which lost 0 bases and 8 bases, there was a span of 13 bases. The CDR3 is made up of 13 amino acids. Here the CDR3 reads CAWSVRWGEGYTF. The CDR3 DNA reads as TGTGCCTGGAGTGTACGTTGGGGGGAAGGCTACACCTTC. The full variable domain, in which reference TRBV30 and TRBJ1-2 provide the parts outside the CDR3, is SQTIHQWPATLVQPVGSPLSLECTVEGTSNPNLYWYRQAAGRGLQLLFYSVGIGQISSEVPQNLSASRPQDRQFILSSKKLLLSDSGFYLCAWSVRWGEGYTFGSGTRLTVV.

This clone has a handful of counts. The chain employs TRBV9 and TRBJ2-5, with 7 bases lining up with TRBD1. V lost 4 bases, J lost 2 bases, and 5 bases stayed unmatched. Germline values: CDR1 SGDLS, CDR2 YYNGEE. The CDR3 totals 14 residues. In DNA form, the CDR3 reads TGTGCCAGCAGCCACGACAGGGAACAAGAGACCCAGTACTTC. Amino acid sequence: CASSHDREQETQYF.

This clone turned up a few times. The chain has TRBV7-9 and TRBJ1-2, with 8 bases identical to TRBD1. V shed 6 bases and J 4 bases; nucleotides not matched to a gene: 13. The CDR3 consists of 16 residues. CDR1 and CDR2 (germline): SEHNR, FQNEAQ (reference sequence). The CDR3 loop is CASSSSGTGHVYGYTF. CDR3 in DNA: TGTGCCAGCAGTTCGTCCGGGACAGGACATGTCTATGGCTACACCTTC.

CDR3 coding DNA: TGTGCCAGCAGCTCTGCGGCGCGGGCTGGAAACACCATATATTTT. It translates to CASSSAARAGNTIYF. J is TRBJ1-3 and V is TRBV7-2, with no clear D. Deletions cut 4 bases from V and 2 bases from J, with 12 bases between. Germline loops: CDR1 SGHTA, CDR2 FQGNSA. The CDR3 has 15 amino acids.

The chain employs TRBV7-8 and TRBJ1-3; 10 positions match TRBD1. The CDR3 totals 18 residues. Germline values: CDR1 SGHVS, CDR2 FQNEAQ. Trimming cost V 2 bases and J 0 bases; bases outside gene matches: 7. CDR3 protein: CASSLMDRGAYSGNTIYF. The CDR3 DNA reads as TGTGCCAGCAGCTTAATGGACAGGGGGGCCTACTCTGGAAACACCATATATTTT.

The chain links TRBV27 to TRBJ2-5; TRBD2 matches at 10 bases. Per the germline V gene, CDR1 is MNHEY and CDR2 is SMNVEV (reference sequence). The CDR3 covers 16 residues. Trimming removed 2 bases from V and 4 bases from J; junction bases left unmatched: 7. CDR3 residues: CASSLRVAGGRETQYF. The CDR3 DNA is TGTGCCAGCAGTTTAAGGGTAGCGGGAGGTCGAGAGACCCAGTACTTC.

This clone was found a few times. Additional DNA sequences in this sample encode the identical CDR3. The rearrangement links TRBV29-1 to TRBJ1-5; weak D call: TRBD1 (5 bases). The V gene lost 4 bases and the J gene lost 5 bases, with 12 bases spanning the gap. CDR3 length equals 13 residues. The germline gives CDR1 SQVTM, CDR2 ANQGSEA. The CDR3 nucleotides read TGCAGCGTTGTCGGGGGACGAGATCAGCCCCAGCATTTT. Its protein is CSVVGGRDQPQHF.

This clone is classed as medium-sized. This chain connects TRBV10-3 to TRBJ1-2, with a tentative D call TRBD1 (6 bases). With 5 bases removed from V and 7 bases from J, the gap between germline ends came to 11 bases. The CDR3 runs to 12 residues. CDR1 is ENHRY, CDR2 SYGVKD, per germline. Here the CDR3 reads CAISYRDGGYTF. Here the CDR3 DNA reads TGTGCCATCAGTTACAGGGACGGTGGCTACACCTTC.

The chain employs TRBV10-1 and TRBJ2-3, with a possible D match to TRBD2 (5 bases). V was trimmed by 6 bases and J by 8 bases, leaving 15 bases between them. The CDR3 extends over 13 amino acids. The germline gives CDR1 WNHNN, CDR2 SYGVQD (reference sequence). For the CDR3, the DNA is TGCGCCAGCAGGCCTAGCAATGGTGGTACGCAGTATTTT. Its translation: CASRPSNGGTQYF.

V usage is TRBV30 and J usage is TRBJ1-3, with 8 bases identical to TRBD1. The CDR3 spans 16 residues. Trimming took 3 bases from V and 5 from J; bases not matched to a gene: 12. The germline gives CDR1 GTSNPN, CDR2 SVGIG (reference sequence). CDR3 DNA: TGTGCCTGGAGCGCAGGGGGCACTAAGTCTCGAAACACCATATATTTT. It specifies CAWSAGGTKSRNTIYF. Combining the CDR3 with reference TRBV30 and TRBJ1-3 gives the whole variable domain SQTIHQWPATLVQPVGSPLSLECTVEGTSNPNLYWYRQAAGRGLQLLFYSVGIGQISSEVPQNLSASRPQDRQFILSSKKLLLSDSGFYLCAWSAGGTKSRNTIYFGEGSWLTVV.

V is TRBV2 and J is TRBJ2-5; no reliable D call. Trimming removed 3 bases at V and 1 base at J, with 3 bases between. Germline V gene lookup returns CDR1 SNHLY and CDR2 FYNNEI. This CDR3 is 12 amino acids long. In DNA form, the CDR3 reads TGTGCCAGCAGTGAGAGCCAAGAGACCCAGTACTTC. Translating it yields CASSESQETQYF.

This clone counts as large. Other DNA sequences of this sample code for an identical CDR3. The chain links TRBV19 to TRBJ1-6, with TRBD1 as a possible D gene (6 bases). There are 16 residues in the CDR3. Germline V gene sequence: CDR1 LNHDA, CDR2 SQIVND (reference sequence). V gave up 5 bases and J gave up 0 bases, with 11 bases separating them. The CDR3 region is CASSRTVSSYNSPLHF. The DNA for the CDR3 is TGTGCCAGTAGTCGGACAGTGAGCTCCTATAATTCACCCCTCCACTTT.

CDR3 region: CSVRHEGETQYF. CDR3 bases: TGCAGCGTCCGACACGAGGGAGAGACCCAGTACTTC. The rearrangement links TRBV29-1 to TRBJ2-5; a weak D match, TRBD2 (5 bases). This CDR3 spans 12 amino acids. Looked up from germline, CDR1 is SQVTM and CDR2 is ANQGSEA. Trimming left V 6 bases short and J 4 bases short, with 12 bases between. The whole variable domain, filled in from reference TRBV29-1 and TRBJ2-5, reads SAVISQKPSRDICQRGTSLTIQCQVDSQVTMMFWYRQQPGQSLTLIATANQGSEATYESGFVIDKFPISRPNLTFSTLTVSNMSPEDSSIYLCSVRHEGETQYFGPGTRLLVL.

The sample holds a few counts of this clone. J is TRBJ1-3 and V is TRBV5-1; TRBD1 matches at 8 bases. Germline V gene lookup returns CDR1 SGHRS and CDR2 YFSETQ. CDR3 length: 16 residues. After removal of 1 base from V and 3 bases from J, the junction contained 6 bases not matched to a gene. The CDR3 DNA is TGCGCCAGCAGCTTGTCTATCGGGACAGGTGGAAACACCATATATTTT. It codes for CASSLSIGTGGNTIYF.

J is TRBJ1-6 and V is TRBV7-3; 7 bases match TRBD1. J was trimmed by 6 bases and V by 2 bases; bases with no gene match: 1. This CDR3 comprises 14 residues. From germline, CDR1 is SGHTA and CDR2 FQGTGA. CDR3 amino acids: CASSLSGGNSPLHF. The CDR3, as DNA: TGTGCCAGCAGCTTATCAGGGGGTAATTCACCCCTCCACTTT. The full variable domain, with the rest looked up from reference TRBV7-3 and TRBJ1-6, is GAGVSQTPSNKVTEKGKYVELRCDPISGHTALYWYRQSLGQGPEFLIYFQGTGAADDSGLPNDRFFAVRPEGSVSTLKIQRTERGDSAVYLCASSLSGGNSPLHFGNGTRLTVT.